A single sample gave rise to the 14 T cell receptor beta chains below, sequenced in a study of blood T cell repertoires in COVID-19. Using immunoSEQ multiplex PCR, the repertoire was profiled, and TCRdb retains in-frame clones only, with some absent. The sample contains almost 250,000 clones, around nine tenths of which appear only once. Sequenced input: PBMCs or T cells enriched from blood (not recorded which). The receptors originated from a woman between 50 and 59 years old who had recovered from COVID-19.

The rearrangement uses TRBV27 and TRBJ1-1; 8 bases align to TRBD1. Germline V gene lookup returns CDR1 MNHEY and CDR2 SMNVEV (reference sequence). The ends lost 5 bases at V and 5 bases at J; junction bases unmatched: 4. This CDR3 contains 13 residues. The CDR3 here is CASSITGGTEAFF. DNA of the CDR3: TGTGCCAGCAGTATTACAGGGGGGACTGAAGCTTTCTTT.

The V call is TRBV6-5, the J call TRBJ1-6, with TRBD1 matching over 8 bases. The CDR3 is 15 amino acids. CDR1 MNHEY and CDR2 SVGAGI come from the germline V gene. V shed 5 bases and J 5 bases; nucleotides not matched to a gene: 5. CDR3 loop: CASSPRQGNNSPLHF. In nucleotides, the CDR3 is TGTGCCAGCAGTCCTCGACAGGGGAATAATTCACCCCTCCACTTT.

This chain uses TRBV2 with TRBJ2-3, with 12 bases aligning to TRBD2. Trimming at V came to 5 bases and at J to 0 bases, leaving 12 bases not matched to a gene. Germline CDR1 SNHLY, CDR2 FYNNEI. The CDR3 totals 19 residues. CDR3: CASSWPGSSGRASTDTQYF. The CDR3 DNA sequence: TGTGCCAGCAGTTGGCCGGGGTCTAGCGGGAGGGCCAGCACAGATACGCAGTATTTT.

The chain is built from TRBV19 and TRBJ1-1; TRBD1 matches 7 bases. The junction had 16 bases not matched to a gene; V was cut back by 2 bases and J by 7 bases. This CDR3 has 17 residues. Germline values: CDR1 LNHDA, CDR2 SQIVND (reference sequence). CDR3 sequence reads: CASSIMTGTGSRGEAFF. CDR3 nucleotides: TGTGCCAGTAGTATAATGACAGGGACCGGATCTCGGGGTGAAGCTTTCTTT.

The CDR3 DNA follows: TGTGCCAGCAGTGAGTCTAGCGGGAGGGGTACGGCCCAGTACTTC. Its translation: CASSESSGRGTAQYF. The rearrangement links TRBV2 to TRBJ2-5; 12 nucleotides agree with TRBD2. V lost 3 bases to trimming and J lost 9 bases; unmatched junction nucleotides: 8. Germline CDR1 is SNHLY and CDR2 is FYNNEI. The CDR3 has 15 residues. Using reference TRBV2 and TRBJ2-5 for the parts outside the CDR3, the full variable domain is EPEVTQTPSHQVTQMGQEVILRCVPISNHLYFYWYRQILGQKVEFLVSFYNNEISEKSEIFDDQFSVERPDGSNFTLKIRSTKLEDSAMYFCASSESSGRGTAQYFGPGTRLLVL.

CDR3 loop: CASSQAHGNTEAFF. The CDR3 DNA follows: TGCGCCAGCAGCCAAGCGCACGGGAACACTGAAGCTTTCTTT. The chain joins TRBV4-3 to TRBJ1-1; D not certain. Trimming took off 1 base at V and 1 base at J, with 7 bases between the two ends. From germline, CDR1 is LGHNA and CDR2 YSLEER. The CDR3 is made up of 14 amino acids.

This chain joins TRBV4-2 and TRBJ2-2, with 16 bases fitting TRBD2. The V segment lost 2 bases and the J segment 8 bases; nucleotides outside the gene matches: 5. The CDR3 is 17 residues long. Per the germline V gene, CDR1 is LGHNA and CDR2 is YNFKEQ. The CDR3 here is CASSQTGTSGRVGELFF. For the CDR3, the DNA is TGTGCCAGCAGCCAAACCGGGACTAGCGGGAGGGTGGGGGAGCTGTTTTTT.

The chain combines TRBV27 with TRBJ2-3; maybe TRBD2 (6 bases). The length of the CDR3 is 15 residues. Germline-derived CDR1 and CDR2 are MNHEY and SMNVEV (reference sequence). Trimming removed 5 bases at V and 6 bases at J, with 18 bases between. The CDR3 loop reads CASSPGAGVGDTQYF. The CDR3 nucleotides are TGTGCCAGCAGTCCGGGAGCGGGCGTTGGGGATACGCAGTATTTT.

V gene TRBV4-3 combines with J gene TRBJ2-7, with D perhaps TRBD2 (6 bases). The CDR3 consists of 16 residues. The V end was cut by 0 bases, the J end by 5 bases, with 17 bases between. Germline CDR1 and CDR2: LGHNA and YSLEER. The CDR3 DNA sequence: TGCGCCAGCAGCCAAGACCTTACGGGAGAGGCCCACGAGCAGTACTTC. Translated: CASSQDLTGEAHEQYF.

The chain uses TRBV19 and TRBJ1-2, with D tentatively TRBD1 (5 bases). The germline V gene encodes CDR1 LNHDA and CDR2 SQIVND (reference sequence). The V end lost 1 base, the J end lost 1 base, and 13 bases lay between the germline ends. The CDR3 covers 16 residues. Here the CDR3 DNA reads TGTGCCAGTAGTATAGCGAATCCGGGGGTTAACTATGGCTACACCTTC. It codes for CASSIANPGVNYGYTF. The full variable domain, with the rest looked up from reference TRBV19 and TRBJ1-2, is DGGITQSPKYLFRKEGQNVTLSCEQNLNHDAMYWYRQDPGQGLRLIYYSQIVNDFQKGDIAEGYSVSREKKESFPLTVTSAQKNPTAFYLCASSIANPGVNYGYTFGSGTRLTVV.

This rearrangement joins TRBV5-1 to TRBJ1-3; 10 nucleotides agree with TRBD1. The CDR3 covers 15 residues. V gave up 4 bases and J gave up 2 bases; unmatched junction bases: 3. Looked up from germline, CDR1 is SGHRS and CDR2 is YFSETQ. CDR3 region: CASSRDRGPGNTIYF. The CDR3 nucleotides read TGCGCCAGCAGCCGAGACAGGGGGCCTGGAAACACCATATATTTT.

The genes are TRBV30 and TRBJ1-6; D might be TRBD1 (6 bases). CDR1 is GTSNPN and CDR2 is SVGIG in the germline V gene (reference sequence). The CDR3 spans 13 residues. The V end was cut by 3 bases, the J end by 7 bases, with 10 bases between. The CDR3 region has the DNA TGTGCCTGGAGAATTCAGGGGAATTCACCCCTCCACTTT. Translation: CAWRIQGNSPLHF.

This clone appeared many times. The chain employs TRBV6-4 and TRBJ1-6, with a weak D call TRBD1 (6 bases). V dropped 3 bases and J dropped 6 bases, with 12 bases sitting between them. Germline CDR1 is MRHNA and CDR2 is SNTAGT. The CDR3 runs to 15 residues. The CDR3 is CASSEETGINSPLHF. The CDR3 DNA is TGTGCCAGCAGTGAAGAAACAGGGATTAATTCACCCCTCCACTTT.

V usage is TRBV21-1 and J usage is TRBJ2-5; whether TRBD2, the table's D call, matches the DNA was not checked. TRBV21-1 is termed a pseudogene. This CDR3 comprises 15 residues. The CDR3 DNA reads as TGTGCCAGCAGCCCTCGACTAGCGCTAGGAGAGACCCAGTACTTC. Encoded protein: CASSPRLALGETQYF.